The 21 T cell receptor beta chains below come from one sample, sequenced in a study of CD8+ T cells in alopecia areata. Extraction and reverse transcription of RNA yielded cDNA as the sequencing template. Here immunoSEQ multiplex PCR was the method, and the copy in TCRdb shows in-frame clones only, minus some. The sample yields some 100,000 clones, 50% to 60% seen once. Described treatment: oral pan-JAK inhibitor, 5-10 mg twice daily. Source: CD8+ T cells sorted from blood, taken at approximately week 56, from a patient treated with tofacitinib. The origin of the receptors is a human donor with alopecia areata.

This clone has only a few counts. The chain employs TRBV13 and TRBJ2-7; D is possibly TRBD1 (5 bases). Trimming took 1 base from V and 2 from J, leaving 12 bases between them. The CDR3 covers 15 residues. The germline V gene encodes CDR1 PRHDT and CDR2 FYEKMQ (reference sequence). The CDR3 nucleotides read TGTGCCAGCAGCTTAGCGATACGGACACCCTACGAGCAGTACTTC. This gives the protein CASSLAIRTPYEQYF.

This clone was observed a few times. The CDR3 reads CASTKGGPWTDTQYF. The DNA for the CDR3 is TGTGCCAGCACCAAGGGGGGACCTTGGACAGATACGCAGTATTTT. J is TRBJ2-3 and V is TRBV2; D is tentatively TRBD1 or TRBD2 (6 bases each). Germline lookup yields CDR1 SNHLY and CDR2 FYNNEI. V was shortened by 7 bases and J by 3 bases, with 17 bases between the two germline ends. The CDR3 loop spans 15 amino acids.

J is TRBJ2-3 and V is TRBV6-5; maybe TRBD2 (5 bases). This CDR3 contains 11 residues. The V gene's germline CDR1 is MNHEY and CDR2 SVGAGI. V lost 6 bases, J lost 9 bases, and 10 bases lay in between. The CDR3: CASSPGGTQYF. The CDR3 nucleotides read TGTGCCAGCAGCCCCGGAGGAACGCAGTATTTT.

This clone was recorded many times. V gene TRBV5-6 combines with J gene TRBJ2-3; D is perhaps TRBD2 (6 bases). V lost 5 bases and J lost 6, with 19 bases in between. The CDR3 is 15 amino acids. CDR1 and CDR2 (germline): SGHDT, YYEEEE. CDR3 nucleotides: TGTGCCAGCAGGAACACTAATCGGGGGTTTGATACGCAGTATTTT. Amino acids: CASRNTNRGFDTQYF.

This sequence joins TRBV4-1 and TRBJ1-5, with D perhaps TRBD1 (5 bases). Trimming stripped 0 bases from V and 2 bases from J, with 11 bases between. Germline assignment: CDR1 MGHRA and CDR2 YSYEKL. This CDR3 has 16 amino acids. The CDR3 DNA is TGCGCCAGCAGCCAAGAGGGGGTTAATGGCAATCAGCCCCAGCATTTT. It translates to CASSQEGVNGNQPQHF.

The CDR3 DNA follows: TGTGCCTGGCTGTCTTTGGCCGTCGGACTCACCTTC. It encodes CAWLSLAVGLTF. The chain has TRBV30 and TRBJ1-2; D gene unclear. The germline V and J ends were trimmed by 5 bases and 13 bases, with 20 bases remaining between them. Looked up from germline, CDR1 is GTSNPN and CDR2 is SVGIG (reference sequence). The CDR3 is 12 amino acids.

The CDR3 loop reads CGVEVYGYTF. The CDR3 DNA follows: TGTGGCGTTGAGGTCTATGGCTACACCTTC. The chain uses TRBV6-1 and TRBJ1-2, with D unclear. CDR3 length equals 10 residues. Germline V gene data show CDR1 as MNHNS and CDR2 as SASEGT.

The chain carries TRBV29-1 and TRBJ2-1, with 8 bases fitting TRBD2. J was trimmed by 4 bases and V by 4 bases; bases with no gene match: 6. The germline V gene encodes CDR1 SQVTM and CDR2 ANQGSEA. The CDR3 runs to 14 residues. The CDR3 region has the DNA TGCAGCGTTGCGGGGCGGGGGGTATACAATGAGCAGTTCTTC. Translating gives CSVAGRGVYNEQFF.

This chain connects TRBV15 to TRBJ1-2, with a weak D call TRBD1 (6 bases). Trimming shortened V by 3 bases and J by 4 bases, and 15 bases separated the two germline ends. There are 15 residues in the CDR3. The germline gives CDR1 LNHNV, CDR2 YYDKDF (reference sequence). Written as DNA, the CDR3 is TGTGCCACCAGCAGCCCATTACAGGGTGTCTATGGCTACACCTTC. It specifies CATSSPLQGVYGYTF.

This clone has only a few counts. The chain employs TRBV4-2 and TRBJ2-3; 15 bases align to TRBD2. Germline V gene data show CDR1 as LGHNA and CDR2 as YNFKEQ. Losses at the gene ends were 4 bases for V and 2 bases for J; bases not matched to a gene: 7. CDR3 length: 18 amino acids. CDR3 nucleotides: TGTGCCAGCAGCCCAGGACTAGCGGGGGGGCCCGACACAGATACGCAGTATTTT. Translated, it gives CASSPGLAGGPDTDTQYF.

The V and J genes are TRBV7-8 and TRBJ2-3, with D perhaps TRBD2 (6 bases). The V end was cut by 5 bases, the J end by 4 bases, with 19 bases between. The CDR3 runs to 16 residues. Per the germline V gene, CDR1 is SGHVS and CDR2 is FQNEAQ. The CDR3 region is CASSLDGSGASDTQYF. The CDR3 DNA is TGTGCCAGCAGCCTGGATGGTAGCGGTGCTTCAGATACGCAGTATTTT.

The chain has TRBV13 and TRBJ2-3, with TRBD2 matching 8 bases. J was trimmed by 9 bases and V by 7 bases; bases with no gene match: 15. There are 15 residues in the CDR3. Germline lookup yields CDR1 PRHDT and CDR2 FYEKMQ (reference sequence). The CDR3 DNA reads TGTGCCAGCACCCCCCGGGGGGGCACCCAGATGACGCAGTATTTT. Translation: CASTPRGGTQMTQYF.

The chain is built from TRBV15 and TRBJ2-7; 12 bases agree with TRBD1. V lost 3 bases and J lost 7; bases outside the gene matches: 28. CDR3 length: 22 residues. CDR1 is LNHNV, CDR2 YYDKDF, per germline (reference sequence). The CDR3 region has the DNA TGTGCCACCAGCAGTGACCACCCCACCATCCCCGGGACAGGGGGCGGGTTTGGAGAGCAGTACTTC. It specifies CATSSDHPTIPGTGGGFGEQYF.

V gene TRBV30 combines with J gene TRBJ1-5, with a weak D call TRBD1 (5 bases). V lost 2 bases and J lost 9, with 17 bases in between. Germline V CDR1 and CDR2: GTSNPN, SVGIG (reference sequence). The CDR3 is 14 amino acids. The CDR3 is CAWSLMEIGGPQHF. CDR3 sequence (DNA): TGTGCCTGGAGTTTAATGGAAATCGGGGGGCCCCAGCATTTT. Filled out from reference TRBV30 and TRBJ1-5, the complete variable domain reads SQTIHQWPATLVQPVGSPLSLECTVEGTSNPNLYWYRQAAGRGLQLLFYSVGIGQISSEVPQNLSASRPQDRQFILSSKKLLLSDSGFYLCAWSLMEIGGPQHFGDGTRLSIL.

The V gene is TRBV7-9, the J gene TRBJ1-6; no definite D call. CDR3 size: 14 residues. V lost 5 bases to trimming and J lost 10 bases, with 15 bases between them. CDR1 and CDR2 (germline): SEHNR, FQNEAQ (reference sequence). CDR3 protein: CASSPADARSPLHF. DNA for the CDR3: TGTGCCAGCAGCCCAGCAGACGCCCGATCACCCCTCCACTTT.

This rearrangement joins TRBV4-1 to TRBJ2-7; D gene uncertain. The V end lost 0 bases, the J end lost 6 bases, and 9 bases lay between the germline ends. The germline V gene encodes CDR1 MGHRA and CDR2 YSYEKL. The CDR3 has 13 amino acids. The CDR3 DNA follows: TGCGCCAGCAGCCAAGATTACCCGACCGAGCAGTACTTC. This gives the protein CASSQDYPTEQYF.

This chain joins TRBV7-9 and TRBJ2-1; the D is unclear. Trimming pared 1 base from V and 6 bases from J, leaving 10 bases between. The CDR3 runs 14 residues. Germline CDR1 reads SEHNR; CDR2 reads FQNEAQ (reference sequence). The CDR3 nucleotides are TGTGCCAGCAGCTTAGACAGAATAGGCAATGAGCAGTTCTTC. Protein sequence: CASSLDRIGNEQFF.

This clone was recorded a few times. The DNA of the CDR3 is TGTGCCAGCAGTCCCAGGGGTCTGAGCTCACCCCTCCACTTT. Translation gives CASSPRGLSSPLHF. This sequence joins TRBV27 and TRBJ1-6; D perhaps matches TRBD1 (6 bases). Trimming left V 5 bases short and J 10 bases short, with 15 bases between. Per the germline V gene, CDR1 is MNHEY and CDR2 is SMNVEV (reference sequence). The CDR3 extends over 14 amino acids.

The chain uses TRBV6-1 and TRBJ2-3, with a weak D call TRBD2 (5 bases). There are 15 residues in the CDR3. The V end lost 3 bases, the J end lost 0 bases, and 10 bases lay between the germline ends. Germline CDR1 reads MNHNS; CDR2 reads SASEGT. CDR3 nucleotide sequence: TGTGCCAGCAGTGAGCGGGTCAGTAGCACAGATACGCAGTATTTT. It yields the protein CASSERVSSTDTQYF.

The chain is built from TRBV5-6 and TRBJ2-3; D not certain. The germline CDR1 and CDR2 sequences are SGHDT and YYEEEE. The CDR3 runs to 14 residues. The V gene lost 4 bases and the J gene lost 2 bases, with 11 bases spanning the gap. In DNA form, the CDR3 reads TGTGCCAGCAGCCCCCCGGCCATCACAGATACGCAGTATTTT. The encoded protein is CASSPPAITDTQYF.

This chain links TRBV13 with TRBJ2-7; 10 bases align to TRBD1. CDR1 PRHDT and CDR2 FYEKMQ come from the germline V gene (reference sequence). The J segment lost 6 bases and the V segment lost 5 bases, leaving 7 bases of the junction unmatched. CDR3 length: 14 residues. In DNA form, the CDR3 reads TGTGCCAGCAGCCCAGGGGGACAGGGGAGCGAGCAGTACTTC. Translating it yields CASSPGGQGSEQYF. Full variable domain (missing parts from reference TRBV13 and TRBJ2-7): AAGVIQSPRHLIKEKRETATLKCYPIPRHDTVYWYQQGPGQDPQFLISFYEKMQSDKGSIPDRFSAQQFSDYHSELNMSSLELGDSALYFCASSPGGQGSEQYFGPGTRLTVT.